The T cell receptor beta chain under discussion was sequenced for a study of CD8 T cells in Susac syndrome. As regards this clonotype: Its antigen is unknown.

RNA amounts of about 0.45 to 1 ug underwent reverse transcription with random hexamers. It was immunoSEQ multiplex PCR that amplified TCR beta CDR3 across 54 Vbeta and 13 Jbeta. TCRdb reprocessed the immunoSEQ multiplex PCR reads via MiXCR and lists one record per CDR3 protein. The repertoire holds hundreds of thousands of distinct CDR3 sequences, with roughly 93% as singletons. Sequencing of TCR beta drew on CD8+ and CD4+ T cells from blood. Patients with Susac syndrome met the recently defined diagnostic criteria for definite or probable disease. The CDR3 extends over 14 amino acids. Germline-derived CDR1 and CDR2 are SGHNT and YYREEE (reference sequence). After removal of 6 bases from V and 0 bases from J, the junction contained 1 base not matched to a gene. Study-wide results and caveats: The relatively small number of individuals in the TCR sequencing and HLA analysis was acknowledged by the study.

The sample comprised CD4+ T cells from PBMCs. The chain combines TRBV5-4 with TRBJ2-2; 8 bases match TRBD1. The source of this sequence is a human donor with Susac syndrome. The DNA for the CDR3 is TGTGCCAGCACGGACAGGGCGAACACCGGGGAGCTGTTTTTT. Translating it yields CASTDRANTGELFF.